The clone carrying this TCR beta chain was found many times. The antigen is undetermined. Germline loops: CDR1 SEHNR, CDR2 FQNEAQ (reference sequence). The CDR3 contains 12 residues. Trimming removed 10 bases at V and 0 bases at J, with 10 bases between. From the RT-PCR reads, TCRdb called clonotypes with MiXCR, one entry per CDR3 protein. The sample holds more than 400,000 distinct CDR3 sequences, 6.5% to 8% seen once. This sample stems from a study of response to subunit inactivated influenza vaccine. The study's findings and limits: Authors proposed each seasonal influenza vaccination draws in few new T cells.

The sequenced sample was PBMCs from blood, obtained roughly 24 months after vaccination. The chain employs TRBV7-9 and TRBJ2-7; a possible D gene is TRBD2 (6 bases). The sequence came from a man aged 45 to 75 who received an inactivated influenza vaccine. DNA for the CDR3: TGTGCCACAGGGAGGAGCTCCTACGAGCAGTACTTC. The encoded protein is CATGRSSYEQYF.